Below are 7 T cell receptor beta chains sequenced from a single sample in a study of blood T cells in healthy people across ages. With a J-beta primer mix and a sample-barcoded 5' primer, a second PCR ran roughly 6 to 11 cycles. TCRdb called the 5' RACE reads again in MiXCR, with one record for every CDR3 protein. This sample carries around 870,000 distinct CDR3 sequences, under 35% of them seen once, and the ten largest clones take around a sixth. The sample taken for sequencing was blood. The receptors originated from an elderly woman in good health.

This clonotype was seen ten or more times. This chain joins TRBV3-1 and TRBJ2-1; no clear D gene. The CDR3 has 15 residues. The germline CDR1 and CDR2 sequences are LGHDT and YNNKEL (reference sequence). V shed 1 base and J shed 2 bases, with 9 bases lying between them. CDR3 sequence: CASSQGPGAYNEQFF. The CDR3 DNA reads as TGTGCCAGCAGCCAAGGGCCAGGCGCCTACAATGAGCAGTTCTTC.

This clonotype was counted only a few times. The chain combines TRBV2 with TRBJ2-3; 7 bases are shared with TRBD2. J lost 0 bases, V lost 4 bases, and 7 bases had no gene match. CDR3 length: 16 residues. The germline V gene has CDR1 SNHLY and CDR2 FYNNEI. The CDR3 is CASSAPGRGSTDTQYF. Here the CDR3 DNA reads TGTGCCAGCAGTGCCCCCGGGCGGGGGAGCACAGATACGCAGTATTTT.

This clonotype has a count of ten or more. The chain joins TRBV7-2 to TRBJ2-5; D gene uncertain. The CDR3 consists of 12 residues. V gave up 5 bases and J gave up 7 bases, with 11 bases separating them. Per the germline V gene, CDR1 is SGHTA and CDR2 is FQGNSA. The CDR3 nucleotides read TGTGCCAGCAGCGGTTCAATGCGGACCCAGTACTTC. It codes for CASSGSMRTQYF.

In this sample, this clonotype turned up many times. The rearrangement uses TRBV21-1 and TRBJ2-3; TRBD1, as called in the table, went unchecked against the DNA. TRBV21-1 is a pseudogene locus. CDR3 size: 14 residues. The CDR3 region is CASSTPGVGDTQYF. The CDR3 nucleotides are TGTGCCAGCAGCACCCCAGGGGTGGGGGATACGCAGTATTTT.

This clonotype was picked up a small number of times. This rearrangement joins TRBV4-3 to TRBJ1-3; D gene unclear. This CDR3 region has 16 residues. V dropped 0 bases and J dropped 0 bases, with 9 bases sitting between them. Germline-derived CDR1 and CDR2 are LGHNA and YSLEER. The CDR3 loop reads CASSQDATPSGNTIYF. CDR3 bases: TGCGCCAGCAGCCAAGACGCGACCCCCTCTGGAAACACCATATATTTT.

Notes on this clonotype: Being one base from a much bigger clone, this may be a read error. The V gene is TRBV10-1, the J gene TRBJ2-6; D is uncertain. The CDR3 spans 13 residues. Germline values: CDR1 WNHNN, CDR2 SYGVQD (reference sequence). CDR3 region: CAGSESYANVLTF. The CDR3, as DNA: TGCGCCGGCAGTGAGTCCTATGCCAACGTCCTGACTTTC.

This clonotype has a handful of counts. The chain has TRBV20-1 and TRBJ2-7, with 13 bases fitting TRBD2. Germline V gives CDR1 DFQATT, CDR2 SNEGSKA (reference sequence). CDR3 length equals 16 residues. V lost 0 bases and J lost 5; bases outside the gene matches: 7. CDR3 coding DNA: TGCAGTGCTAGAGAGTCCAGGACTAGCGGGGGACACGAGCAGTACTTC. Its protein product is CSARESRTSGGHEQYF.